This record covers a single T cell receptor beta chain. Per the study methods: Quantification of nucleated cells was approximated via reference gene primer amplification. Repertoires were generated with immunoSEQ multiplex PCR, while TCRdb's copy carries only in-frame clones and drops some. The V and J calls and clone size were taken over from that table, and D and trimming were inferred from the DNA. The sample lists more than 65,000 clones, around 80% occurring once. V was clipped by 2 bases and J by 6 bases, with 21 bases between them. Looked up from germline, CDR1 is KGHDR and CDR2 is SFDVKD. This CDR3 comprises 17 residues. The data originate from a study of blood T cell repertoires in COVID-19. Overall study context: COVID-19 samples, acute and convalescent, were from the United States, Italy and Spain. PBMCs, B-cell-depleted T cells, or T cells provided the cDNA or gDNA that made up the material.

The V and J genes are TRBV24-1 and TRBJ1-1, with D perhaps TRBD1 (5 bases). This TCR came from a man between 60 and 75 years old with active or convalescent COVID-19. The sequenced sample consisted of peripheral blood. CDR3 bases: TGTGCCACCAGTGATTCCCCCCTACAAGGGGAGGCAGCTGAAGCTTTCTTT. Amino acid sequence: CATSDSPLQGEAAEAFF.